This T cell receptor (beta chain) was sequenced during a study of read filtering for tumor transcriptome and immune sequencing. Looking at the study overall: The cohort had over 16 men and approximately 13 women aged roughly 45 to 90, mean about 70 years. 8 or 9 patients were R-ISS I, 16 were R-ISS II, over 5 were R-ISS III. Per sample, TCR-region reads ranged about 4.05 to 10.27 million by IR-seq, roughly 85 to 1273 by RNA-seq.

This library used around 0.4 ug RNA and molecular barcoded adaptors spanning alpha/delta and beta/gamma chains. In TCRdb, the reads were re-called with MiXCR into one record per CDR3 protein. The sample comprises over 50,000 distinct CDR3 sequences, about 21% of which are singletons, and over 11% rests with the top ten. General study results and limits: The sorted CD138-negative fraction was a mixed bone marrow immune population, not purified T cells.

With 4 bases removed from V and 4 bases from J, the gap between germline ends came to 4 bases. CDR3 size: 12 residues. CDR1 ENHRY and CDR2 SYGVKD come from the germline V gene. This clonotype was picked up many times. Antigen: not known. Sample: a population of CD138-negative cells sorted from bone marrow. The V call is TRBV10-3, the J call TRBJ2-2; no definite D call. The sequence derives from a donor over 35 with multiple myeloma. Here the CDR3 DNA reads TGTGCCATCAGTGCCGGCACCGGGGAGCTGTTTTTT. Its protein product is CAISAGTGELFF.